This T cell receptor beta chain is from a study of vaccination and CD4 T cells after COVID-19. General study points: Within the convalescent patients, a median approximately 86% of the SARS-CoV-2-reactive clones were ones that appeared only post-vaccination.

CDR3 size: 16 residues. CDR1 is LGHNA and CDR2 is YSLEER in the germline V gene. The junction had 2 bases not matched to a gene; V was cut back by 1 base and J by 1 base. A remark on this clonotype: The target antigen is unknown.

The Oncomine TCR Beta short-read assay generated sequence data from the DNA of cultured CD4+ T cells. Using its own MiXCR run on the PCR reads, TCRdb lists one record per CDR3 protein. The data contain around 11,000 distinct CDR3 sequences, roughly 40% of them singletons. Documented treatment: approximately nine-day PBMC culture with coronavirus spike peptide pools or control peptides (ViraFEST assay). The clonotype comes from a human donor who had recovered from COVID-19. The rearrangement links TRBV4-3 to TRBJ2-3; 10 nucleotides match TRBD2. Material: CD4+ T cells from blood, cultured in vitro, obtained after SARS-CoV-2 vaccination. The CDR3 region is CASSQGTSGRTDTQYF. The CDR3 DNA sequence: TGCGCCAGCAGCCAAGGGACTAGCGGACGCACAGATACGCAGTATTTT.